This is a list of T cell receptor beta chains from one sample in a study of chemoradiotherapy in HPV16-positive cancers. TCRdb's table, derived via immunoSEQ multiplex PCR, lists solely in-frame clones and lacks some. In the table there are some 28,000 clones, around 84% of which are singletons. The sequencing used blood, collected from a patient who underwent chemoradiotherapy. The receptors derive from a human donor with HPV-associated anogenital cancer. The CDR3 runs from the conserved cysteine through the conserved F or W. The D gene is left open where the match is weak.

d_call | j_call | v_call | cdr3_aa
TRBD1 | TRBJ1-1 | TRBV18 | CASSPRPLEGALNTEAFF
NA | TRBJ2-3 | TRBV7-3 | CASSFLGGTDTQYF
NA | TRBJ1-6 | TRBV6-6 | CASSIEGYNSPLHF
NA | TRBJ2-6 | TRBV5-1 | CASSLDMPGANVLTF
TRBD2 | TRBJ2-5 | TRBV10-3 | CATSGERGDETQYF
TRBD2 | TRBJ2-1 | TRBV6-5 | CASSYLAGGGDEQFF
TRBD1 | TRBJ2-5 | TRBV30 | CAWSVTGGGETQYF
TRBD1 | TRBJ1-2 | TRBV9 | CASSTTRDRPGVGYGYTF
NA | TRBJ1-1 | TRBV10-3 | CAISEITGRPEAFF
NA | TRBJ1-6 | TRBV10-2 | CASSDGNSPLHF
NA | TRBJ1-2 | TRBV19 | CATHGGPSTQENYGYTF